This T cell receptor beta chain derives from a study of human T cells and chemical hapten exposure. This clonotype has more than one count but fewer than ten. Time point indicated: patch test 3, about 24 weeks after DPC sensitization. Treatment here: therapeutic diphenylcyclopropenone sensitization with weekly scalp DPC. Germline V lookup: CDR1 LGHNA, CDR2 YSLEER. Trimming took 1 base from V and 2 from J, leaving 3 bases between them. The CDR3 runs 14 residues. TCRdb reprocessed the RACE reads with MiXCR, giving one entry per CDR3 protein. The sample carries 150,000 to 200,000 distinct CDR3 sequences, about a quarter recorded once.

The gene calls are TRBV4-3 and TRBJ2-6; no reliable D call. Material: whole blood, obtained in connection with sensitization to the hapten diphenylcyclopropenone (DPC). The source is a woman aged 18-29 years with alopecia areata. Some clones in this sample may be carry-over from other donors' samples. The CDR3 bases are TGCGCCAGCAGCCAAGTGACTGGGGCCAACGTCCTGACTTTC. It translates to CASSQVTGANVLTF.